This record concerns one T cell receptor (beta chain) sequence. Antigen specificity is unknown. The sample comes from a study of tumor and adjacent non-tumor tissue in lung cancer. Study-wide context: On average, productive TCRbeta reads reached roughly 4.2 million per sample.

RNA was extracted from bulk tissue without any cell sorting. The normal lung tissue was taken more than 3 cm from the tumor edge. Three rounds of nested PCR, following a modified ARM-PCR protocol, produced the TCRbeta library. TCRdb re-analysed the multiplex PCR reads in MiXCR, keeping a single row per CDR3 protein. The table includes 90,000 to 100,000 distinct CDR3 sequences, roughly 80% detected once. This CDR3 is built from 19 residues. The study, taken as a whole, reports: Tumor tissue had significantly higher TCR diversity than normal lung. Top 100 clones took a larger repertoire share in normal lung.

The sequence came from a man between 60 and 75 years old with small cell lung cancer. Sequencing was performed on distant non-tumor lung tissue. The J gene is TRBJ2-1, the V gene TRBV21-1; the table calls TRBD2, which could not be checked here. TRBV21-1 is annotated as a pseudogene. The CDR3 region is CASSKGILAGFRIIFVEFF. CDR3 sequence (DNA): TGTGCCAGCAGCAAAGGAATTCTAGCGGGGTTCAGGATTATTTTTGTGGAGTTCTTC.